The present TCR beta chain was sequenced within a study of CD4 T cells in relation to SARS-CoV-2 and coronaviruses. Study at large: TCR beta CDR3s were sequenced after roughly ten-day antigen culture of PBMCs.

Deletions cut 6 bases from V and 0 bases from J, with 3 bases between. The CDR3 has 12 amino acids. Germline V gene sequence: CDR1 MNHEY, CDR2 SVGAGI. Before the COVID-19 pandemic, during about 2011-2019, CD4+ T cells were taken from unexposed donors. The cells were cultured for approximately ten days before CD4+ T cells were isolated. Measured with immunoSEQ multiplex PCR; TCRdb has only the in-frame clones, and not every one. Among roughly 11,000 clones, roughly 84% were seen once, and the ten largest hold around a quarter. Of note for this clone: Its specificity is not known.

V usage is TRBV6-5 and J usage is TRBJ1-3; D is unresolved. The sequencing input was CD4+ T cells from PBMCs, cultured in vitro. The TCR comes from a human donor in good health. The CDR3 DNA reads TGTGCCAGCAGGTCCTCTGGAAACACCATATATTTT. It is translated as CASRSSGNTIYF.